These T cell receptor beta chains were read from a single sample in a study of neurological immune-mediated disorders. Via MiXCR, TCRdb re-called the 5' RACE reads, giving one row per CDR3 protein. The sample comprises some 24,000 distinct CDR3 sequences, 13% of which are singletons, and more than 15% rests with the top ten. The specimen was PBMCs. The receptors stem from a woman in her thirties or forties with HTLV-1-associated myelopathy (HAM/TSP). The CDR3 runs from the conserved cysteine through the conserved F or W. Fields, in order: clone size, V gene, J gene, D gene, CDR3 protein, CDR3 DNA. A D gene is named only where the DNA matches it firmly. Not every row has a clone size; where given, it reads once, few, many or a size class.

clone size: many
V gene: TRBV20-1
J gene: TRBJ1-5
D gene: TRBD1
CDR3 protein: CSARTGGNQPQHF
CDR3 DNA: TGCAGTGCCAGGACAGGGGGCAATCAGCCCCAGCATTTT

clone size: many
V gene: TRBV18
J gene: TRBJ1-1
D gene: NA
CDR3 protein: CASSPGHPPNTEAFF
CDR3 DNA: TGTGCCAGCTCACCGGGACATCCGCCAAACACTGAAGCTTTCTTT

clone size: many
V gene: TRBV7-9
J gene: TRBJ2-7
D gene: TRBD2
CDR3 protein: CASSPGLAGGREYEQYF
CDR3 DNA: TGTGCCAGCAGCCCTGGACTAGCGGGGGGGCGGGAGTACGAGCAGTACTTC

clone size: many
V gene: TRBV3-1
J gene: TRBJ1-6
D gene: NA
CDR3 protein: CASSFREDNSPLHF
CDR3 DNA: TGTGCCAGCAGCTTCAGGGAGGATAATTCACCCCTCCACTTT

clone size: many
V gene: TRBV7-2
J gene: TRBJ2-1
D gene: NA
CDR3 protein: CASSLAGPYNEQFF
CDR3 DNA: TGTGCCAGCAGCTTAGCTGGCCCGTACAATGAGCAGTTCTTC

clone size: many
V gene: TRBV5-6
J gene: TRBJ2-1
D gene: NA
CDR3 protein: CASSWAGNEQFF
CDR3 DNA: TGTGCCAGCAGCTGGGCTGGGAATGAGCAGTTCTTC

clone size: many
V gene: TRBV11-2
J gene: TRBJ1-1
D gene: NA
CDR3 protein: CASSLEPGVRSEAFF
CDR3 DNA: TGTGCCAGCAGCTTGGAACCGGGGGTAAGATCTGAAGCTTTCTTT

clone size: many
V gene: TRBV5-1
J gene: TRBJ2-5
D gene: TRBD1
CDR3 protein: CASNRGPRETQYF
CDR3 DNA: TGCGCCAGCAACAGGGGGCCCCGGGAGACCCAGTACTTC

clone size: NA
V gene: TRBV7-7
J gene: TRBJ1-5
D gene: NA
CDR3 protein: CASSLAQQGVNSNQPQHF
CDR3 DNA: TGTGCCAGCAGCTTAGCTCAACAGGGTGTTAATAGCAATCAGCCCCAGCATTTT

clone size: medium-sized
V gene: TRBV2
J gene: TRBJ2-5
D gene: TRBD2
CDR3 protein: CASSEIAGGGQETQYF
CDR3 DNA: TGTGCCAGCAGTGAAATAGCGGGGGGGGGCCAAGAGACCCAGTACTTC

clone size: many
V gene: TRBV18
J gene: TRBJ2-1
D gene: NA
CDR3 protein: CASSPQKSEQFF
CDR3 DNA: TGTGCCAGCTCACCACAAAAGAGTGAGCAGTTCTTC

clone size: many
V gene: TRBV20-1
J gene: TRBJ1-4
D gene: NA
CDR3 protein: CSASRQGNEKLFF
CDR3 DNA: TGCAGTGCTAGTAGGCAGGGGAATGAAAAACTGTTTTTT

clone size: many
V gene: TRBV5-1
J gene: TRBJ1-5
D gene: NA
CDR3 protein: CASSLGLRRGQPQHF
CDR3 DNA: TGCGCCAGCAGCTTGGGACTTCGCCGGGGGCAGCCCCAGCATTTT

clone size: many
V gene: TRBV27
J gene: TRBJ1-2
D gene: TRBD1
CDR3 protein: CATRVAGGLNYGYTF
CDR3 DNA: TGTGCCACACGTGTAGCAGGGGGGCTTAACTATGGCTACACCTTC

clone size: NA
V gene: TRBV2
J gene: TRBJ2-1
D gene: TRBD2
CDR3 protein: CASTSGGGNEQFF
CDR3 DNA: TGTGCCAGCACGAGCGGGGGGGGGAATGAGCAGTTCTTC

clone size: once
V gene: TRBV6-5
J gene: TRBJ2-1
D gene: TRBD2
CDR3 protein: CASSSTKGGFGNEQFF
CDR3 DNA: TGTGCCAGCAGTTCAACGAAGGGAGGGTTCGGCAATGAGCAGTTCTTC

clone size: many
V gene: TRBV28
J gene: TRBJ2-7
D gene: NA
CDR3 protein: CASSPHKHYEQYF
CDR3 DNA: TGTGCCAGCAGTCCGCACAAACACTACGAGCAGTACTTC

clone size: many
V gene: TRBV7-2
J gene: TRBJ2-3
D gene: NA
CDR3 protein: CASSLARDTQYF
CDR3 DNA: TGTGCCAGCAGCTTAGCGAGGGATACGCAGTATTTT

clone size: NA
V gene: TRBV9
J gene: TRBJ2-3
D gene: NA
CDR3 protein: CVSRRGRGTDTQYF
CDR3 DNA: TGTGTCAGTCGTCGAGGAAGGGGCACAGATACGCAGTATTTT

clone size: many
V gene: TRBV4-1
J gene: TRBJ2-7
D gene: NA
CDR3 protein: CASSQGPGAEGYEQYF
CDR3 DNA: TGCGCCAGCAGCCAAGGCCCCGGGGCTGAGGGCTACGAGCAGTACTTC

clone size: many
V gene: TRBV5-1
J gene: TRBJ1-5
D gene: NA
CDR3 protein: CASSLEGGSEGQPQHF
CDR3 DNA: TGCGCCAGCAGCTTGGAGGGGGGGTCGGAAGGTCAGCCCCAGCATTTT

clone size: many
V gene: TRBV5-5
J gene: TRBJ1-1
D gene: TRBD1
CDR3 protein: CASSPKWGQMNTEAFF
CDR3 DNA: TGTGCCAGCAGCCCAAAGTGGGGACAGATGAACACTGAAGCTTTCTTT

clone size: many
V gene: TRBV5-6
J gene: TRBJ1-1
D gene: NA
CDR3 protein: CASSFQGMNTEAFF
CDR3 DNA: TGTGCCAGCAGCTTTCAGGGGATGAACACTGAAGCTTTCTTT

clone size: many
V gene: TRBV5-1
J gene: TRBJ2-5
D gene: TRBD2
CDR3 protein: CASSLTGTRQETQYF
CDR3 DNA: TGCGCCAGCAGCTTGACCGGGACTAGGCAAGAGACCCAGTACTTC

clone size: NA
V gene: TRBV7-2
J gene: TRBJ2-7
D gene: NA
CDR3 protein: CASIPHRAAYYEQYF
CDR3 DNA: TGTGCCAGCATCCCGCATCGGGCGGCCTATTACGAGCAGTACTTC

clone size: many
V gene: TRBV28
J gene: TRBJ1-2
D gene: TRBD1
CDR3 protein: CASSFPGQDYGYTF
CDR3 DNA: TGTGCCAGCAGTTTCCCCGGACAGGACTATGGCTACACCTTC

clone size: many
V gene: TRBV7-2
J gene: TRBJ1-2
D gene: NA
CDR3 protein: CASSFSEGGYTF
CDR3 DNA: TGTGCCAGCAGCTTCAGCGAAGGTGGCTACACCTTC

clone size: NA
V gene: TRBV10-2
J gene: TRBJ2-7
D gene: TRBD2
CDR3 protein: CASSNIVGGTYEQYF
CDR3 DNA: TGCGCCAGCAGTAATATCGTGGGGGGGACCTACGAGCAGTACTTC

clone size: many
V gene: TRBV5-1
J gene: TRBJ2-3
D gene: NA
CDR3 protein: CASSAPLERTSTDTQYF
CDR3 DNA: TGCGCCAGCAGCGCCCCCCTTGAGCGGACTAGCACAGATACGCAGTATTTT

clone size: many
V gene: TRBV5-1
J gene: TRBJ2-5
D gene: TRBD2
CDR3 protein: CASSLSGGPQETQYF
CDR3 DNA: TGCGCCAGCAGCTTGAGCGGGGGGCCCCAAGAGACCCAGTACTTC

clone size: many
V gene: TRBV20-1
J gene: TRBJ1-4
D gene: NA
CDR3 protein: CSAAGGRDEKLFF
CDR3 DNA: TGCAGTGCCGCGGGGGGTCGAGATGAAAAACTGTTTTTT

clone size: many
V gene: TRBV20-1
J gene: TRBJ2-7
D gene: NA
CDR3 protein: CSAALRGGGYEQYF
CDR3 DNA: TGCAGTGCGGCACTCCGGGGTGGGGGGTACGAGCAGTACTTC

clone size: many
V gene: TRBV4-1
J gene: TRBJ2-3
D gene: TRBD2
CDR3 protein: CASSQGGLAGGGADTQYF
CDR3 DNA: TGCGCCAGCAGCCAAGGGGGGCTAGCGGGGGGAGGGGCAGATACGCAGTATTTT

clone size: many
V gene: TRBV5-1
J gene: TRBJ2-1
D gene: NA
CDR3 protein: CASTGTRWGYNEQFF
CDR3 DNA: TGCGCCAGCACCGGGACCAGATGGGGCTACAATGAGCAGTTCTTC

clone size: many
V gene: TRBV5-1
J gene: TRBJ2-3
D gene: NA
CDR3 protein: CASRTYTDTQYF
CDR3 DNA: TGCGCCAGCAGAACTTACACAGATACGCAGTATTTT

clone size: many
V gene: TRBV5-1
J gene: TRBJ2-1
D gene: TRBD2
CDR3 protein: CASSLSGGAYEQFF
CDR3 DNA: TGCGCCAGCAGCTTGAGCGGGGGGGCCTATGAGCAGTTCTTC

clone size: many
V gene: TRBV2
J gene: TRBJ2-2
D gene: TRBD2
CDR3 protein: CASSEVAGGGNTGELFF
CDR3 DNA: TGTGCCAGCAGTGAAGTCGCGGGCGGGGGGAACACCGGGGAGCTGTTTTTT

clone size: many
V gene: TRBV5-1
J gene: TRBJ1-2
D gene: NA
CDR3 protein: CASSLGGEYGYTF
CDR3 DNA: TGCGCCAGCAGCTTGGGAGGGGAATATGGCTACACCTTC

clone size: NA
V gene: TRBV3-1
J gene: TRBJ1-6
D gene: NA
CDR3 protein: CASSHLTESASPLHF
CDR3 DNA: TGTGCCAGCAGCCACCTCACAGAGAGCGCTTCGCCCCTCCACTTT

clone size: NA
V gene: TRBV20-1
J gene: TRBJ2-2
D gene: NA
CDR3 protein: CSAGFRTGELFF
CDR3 DNA: TGCAGTGCTGGGTTCCGGACCGGGGAGCTGTTTTTT

clone size: medium-sized
V gene: TRBV4-2
J gene: TRBJ1-2
D gene: NA
CDR3 protein: CASSQNRNGYTF
CDR3 DNA: TGTGCCAGCAGCCAAAACAGGAATGGCTACACCTTC

clone size: once
V gene: TRBV29-1
J gene: TRBJ2-1
D gene: NA
CDR3 protein: CSVVEVTGDEQFF
CDR3 DNA: TGCAGCGTCGTGGAAGTCACGGGAGATGAGCAGTTCTTC

clone size: many
V gene: TRBV11-2
J gene: TRBJ2-3
D gene: NA
CDR3 protein: CASSPDYIGDTQYF
CDR3 DNA: TGTGCCAGCAGCCCGGACTATATTGGAGATACGCAGTATTTT

clone size: many
V gene: TRBV5-1
J gene: TRBJ2-3
D gene: NA
CDR3 protein: CASSRKTGPQNWGQYF
CDR3 DNA: TGCGCCAGCAGCCGGAAGACGGGACCACAAAACTGGGGGCAGTATTTT

clone size: many
V gene: TRBV7-2
J gene: TRBJ2-5
D gene: NA
CDR3 protein: CASIRTPGGRQETQYF
CDR3 DNA: TGTGCCAGCATCCGTACACCCGGAGGCCGGCAAGAGACCCAGTACTTC

clone size: many
V gene: TRBV2
J gene: TRBJ1-1
D gene: TRBD1
CDR3 protein: CASSEETGTGTTEAFF
CDR3 DNA: TGTGCCAGCAGTGAAGAGACCGGGACAGGGACCACTGAAGCTTTCTTT

clone size: many
V gene: TRBV20-1
J gene: TRBJ2-3
D gene: TRBD2
CDR3 protein: CSARDLEGAGGLADTQYF
CDR3 DNA: TGCAGTGCTAGAGATCTTGAAGGAGCGGGAGGTCTGGCAGATACGCAGTATTTT

clone size: many
V gene: TRBV7-9
J gene: TRBJ2-3
D gene: TRBD2
CDR3 protein: CASSPLRAGAHTDTQYF
CDR3 DNA: TGTGCCAGCAGCCCATTGAGAGCGGGGGCGCACACAGATACGCAGTATTTT